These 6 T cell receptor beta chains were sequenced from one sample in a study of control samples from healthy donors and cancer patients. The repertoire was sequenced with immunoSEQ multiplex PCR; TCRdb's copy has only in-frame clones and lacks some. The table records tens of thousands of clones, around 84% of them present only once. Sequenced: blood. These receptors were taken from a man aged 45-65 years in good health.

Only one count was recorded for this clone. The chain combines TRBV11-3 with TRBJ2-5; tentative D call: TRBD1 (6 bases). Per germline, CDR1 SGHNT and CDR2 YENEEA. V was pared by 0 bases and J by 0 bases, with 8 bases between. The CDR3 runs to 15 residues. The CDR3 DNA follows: TGTGCCAGCAGCTTAGATGCAGGGGACCAAGAGACCCAGTACTTC. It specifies CASSLDAGDQETQYF. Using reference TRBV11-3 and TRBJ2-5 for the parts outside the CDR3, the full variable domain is EAGVVQSPRYKIIEKKQPVAFWCNPISGHNTLYWYLQNLGQGPELLIRYENEEAVDDSQLPKDRFSAERLKGVDSTLKIQPAELGDSAVYLCASSLDAGDQETQYFGPGTRLLVL.

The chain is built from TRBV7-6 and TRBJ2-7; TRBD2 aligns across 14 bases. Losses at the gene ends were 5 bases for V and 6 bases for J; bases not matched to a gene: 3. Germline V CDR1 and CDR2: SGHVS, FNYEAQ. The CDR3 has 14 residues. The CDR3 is CASSGGLAGGEQYF. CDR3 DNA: TGTGCCAGCAGCGGCGGACTAGCGGGAGGCGAGCAGTACTTC.

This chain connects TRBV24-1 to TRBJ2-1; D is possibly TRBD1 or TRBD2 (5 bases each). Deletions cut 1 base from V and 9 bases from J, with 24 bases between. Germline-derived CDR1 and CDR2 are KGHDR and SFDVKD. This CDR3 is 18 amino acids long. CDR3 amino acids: CATSDFGTGTPVFGEQFF. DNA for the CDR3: TGTGCCACCAGTGATTTTGGGACCGGGACCCCCGTATTCGGTGAGCAGTTCTTC.

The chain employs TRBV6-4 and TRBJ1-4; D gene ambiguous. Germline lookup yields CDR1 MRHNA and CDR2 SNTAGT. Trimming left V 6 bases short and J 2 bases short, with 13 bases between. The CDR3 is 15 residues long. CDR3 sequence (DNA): TGTGCCAGCAGGAGGGTGGCAGGTACTAATGAAAAACTGTTTTTT. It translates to CASRRVAGTNEKLFF.

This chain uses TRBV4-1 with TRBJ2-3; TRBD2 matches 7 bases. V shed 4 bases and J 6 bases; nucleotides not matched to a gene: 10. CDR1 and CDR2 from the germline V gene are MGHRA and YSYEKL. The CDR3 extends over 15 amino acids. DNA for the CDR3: TGCGCCAGCAGCCCAGAGCGGGGCCCCAGGGATACGCAGTATTTT. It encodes CASSPERGPRDTQYF.

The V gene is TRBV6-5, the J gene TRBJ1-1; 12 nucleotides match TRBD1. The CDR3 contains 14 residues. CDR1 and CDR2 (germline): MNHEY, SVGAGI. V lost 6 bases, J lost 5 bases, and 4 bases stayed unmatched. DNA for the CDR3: TGTGCCAGCAGGAGGGACAGGGGGCAAACTGAAGCTTTCTTT. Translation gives CASRRDRGQTEAFF.